This is a list of T cell receptor beta chains from one sample in a study of PD-L1 blockade in urothelial cancer. Libraries were prepared by immunoSEQ multiplex PCR; TCRdb keeps only in-frame clonotypes and omits some of them. The table has 25,000 to 30,000 clones, 80% to 85% seen once. The sequences come from PBMCs, collected around atezolizumab (anti-PD-L1) treatment. The receptors come from a man aged 45 to 65 with urothelial cancer. The CDR3 runs from the conserved cysteine through the conserved F or W. Each record gives: D gene, V gene, clone size, J gene, CDR3 protein, CDR3 DNA. D genes are given only for firm matches. Some rows have no size entry. The others give once, few or many, or a class for an expanded clone.

D gene: TRBD1
V gene: TRBV10-2
clone size: NA
J gene: TRBJ1-4
CDR3 protein: CASSESGGAGEKLFF
CDR3 DNA: TGCGCCAGCAGTGAGTCAGGGGGCGCGGGGGAAAAACTGTTTTTT

D gene: NA
V gene: TRBV14
clone size: few
J gene: TRBJ1-2
CDR3 protein: CASSPWESDHRGYTF
CDR3 DNA: TGTGCCAGCAGCCCCTGGGAGTCAGATCATAGGGGCTACACCTTC

D gene: NA
V gene: TRBV9
clone size: few
J gene: TRBJ1-1
CDR3 protein: CASSVSGTRERGTEAFF
CDR3 DNA: TGTGCCAGCAGCGTCTCCGGGACACGGGAACGGGGCACTGAAGCTTTCTTT

D gene: TRBD1
V gene: TRBV9
clone size: NA
J gene: TRBJ2-3
CDR3 protein: CASSRDRSTDTQYF
CDR3 DNA: TGTGCCTCTTCCAGGGACAGGAGCACAGATACGCAGTATTTT

D gene: NA
V gene: TRBV10-2
clone size: NA
J gene: TRBJ2-5
CDR3 protein: CASSQSGLGETQYF
CDR3 DNA: TGCGCCAGCAGCCAGTCAGGGTTAGGAGAGACCCAGTACTTC

D gene: NA
V gene: TRBV5-5
clone size: NA
J gene: TRBJ1-5
CDR3 protein: CASSLAEDQPQHF
CDR3 DNA: TGTGCCAGCAGCTTGGCAGAGGATCAGCCCCAGCATTTT

D gene: NA
V gene: TRBV9
clone size: NA
J gene: TRBJ1-1
CDR3 protein: CASSFKGGTEAFF
CDR3 DNA: TGTGCCAGCAGCTTCAAAGGGGGCACTGAAGCTTTCTTT

D gene: TRBD2
V gene: TRBV29-1
clone size: NA
J gene: TRBJ2-7
CDR3 protein: CSVRLAGGVNEQYF
CDR3 DNA: TGCAGCGTAAGACTAGCGGGAGGTGTAAACGAGCAGTACTTC

D gene: NA
V gene: TRBV9
clone size: NA
J gene: TRBJ1-3
CDR3 protein: CASSVGRGSGNTIYF
CDR3 DNA: TGTGCCAGCAGCGTAGGTCGAGGCTCTGGAAACACCATATATTTT

D gene: TRBD2
V gene: TRBV11-3
clone size: NA
J gene: TRBJ2-5
CDR3 protein: CASSLGGLAGVPYQETQYF
CDR3 DNA: TGTGCCAGCAGCTTAGGGGGACTAGCGGGAGTCCCGTACCAAGAGACCCAGTACTTC

D gene: NA
V gene: TRBV2
clone size: NA
J gene: TRBJ2-3
CDR3 protein: CASRSPLFGTDTQYF
CDR3 DNA: TGTGCCAGCAGAAGTCCACTATTTGGCACAGATACGCAGTATTTT

D gene: TRBD1
V gene: TRBV7-9
clone size: NA
J gene: TRBJ1-4
CDR3 protein: CASSLGRGQAASGKLFF
CDR3 DNA: TGTGCCAGCAGCTTAGGGCGAGGACAGGCAGCATCCGGAAAACTGTTTTTT

D gene: NA
V gene: TRBV25-1
clone size: once
J gene: TRBJ2-3
CDR3 protein: CASSEFSTQYF
CDR3 DNA: TGTGCCAGCAGTGAATTTAGTACGCAGTATTTT

D gene: TRBD1
V gene: TRBV7-9
clone size: once
J gene: TRBJ1-2
CDR3 protein: CASSLNYRGNYYGYTF
CDR3 DNA: TGTGCCAGCAGCTTAAACTACAGGGGGAATTACTATGGCTACACCTTC

D gene: NA
V gene: TRBV5-6
clone size: NA
J gene: TRBJ2-7
CDR3 protein: CASSLPARDEQYF
CDR3 DNA: TGTGCCAGCAGCTTGCCCGCCCGGGACGAGCAGTACTTC